This passage covers 5 T cell receptor beta chains from one sample sequenced in a study of shared clonotypes between healthy human individuals. Data came from immunoSEQ multiplex PCR; TCRdb stores just in-frame clones and leaves some out. The table has millions of clones, about 95% seen once; the top ten hold 0.13%. Sequencing input: naive CD4+ T cells sorted from blood. As for subset: CD45RA+ positively selected. Source of these receptors: a man aged 18 to 35 in good health.

The DNA of the CDR3 is TGCAGATCCGACGAAAGTTATGGCTACACCTTC. Protein: CRSDESYGYTF. This chain connects TRBV20-1 to TRBJ1-2; D is ambiguous. This CDR3 comprises 11 residues. CDR1 and CDR2 from the germline V gene are DFQATT and SNEGSKA (reference sequence).

V is TRBV10-3 and J is TRBJ2-7, with 7 bases aligning to TRBD1. Germline CDR1 reads ENHRY; CDR2 reads SYGVKD. The V and J ends lost 6 bases and 1 base, in that order; junction bases with no gene match: 9. The CDR3 sequence is 15 residues long. The CDR3 DNA reads TGTGCCATCAGGACCGGGACAGCGAGGTCCTACGAGCAGTACTTC. It translates to CAIRTGTARSYEQYF.

The chain combines TRBV6-1 with TRBJ2-7; the D gene is possibly TRBD2 (5 bases). V was shortened by 5 bases and J by 2 bases, with 16 bases between the two germline ends. The germline V gene encodes CDR1 MNHNS and CDR2 SASEGT. This CDR3 is built from 15 residues. CDR3 nucleotides: TGTGCCAGCAGTCCGAGGACTGCGGATCCCTACGAGCAGTACTTC. Its protein product is CASSPRTADPYEQYF.

The V gene is TRBV2, the J gene TRBJ1-1, with D hard to call. The V gene's germline CDR1 is SNHLY and CDR2 FYNNEI. This CDR3 is built from 15 residues. V dropped 1 base and J dropped 0 bases, with 9 bases sitting between them. The CDR3 loop is CASSEEANLNTEAFF. DNA for the CDR3: TGTGCCAGCAGTGAAGAGGCCAATTTGAACACTGAAGCTTTCTTT.

The gene calls are TRBV7-2 and TRBJ2-7; 9 bases line up with TRBD2. The germline V gene encodes CDR1 SGHTA and CDR2 FQGNSA. This CDR3 is 19 amino acids long. The ends lost 5 bases at V and 2 bases at J; junction bases unmatched: 19. In DNA, the CDR3 is TGTGCCAGCAGCCGTACAGGGGTGGTTGGGCTAGCGGGAACCTACGAGCAGTACTTC. Its protein product is CASSRTGVVGLAGTYEQYF.